This T cell receptor (beta chain) was identified in a study of shared clonotypes between healthy human individuals. Study-level background: For every donor, three CD4 naive, three CD4 memory, two CD8 naive and one CD8 memory plates were used.

This CDR3 is 14 amino acids long. V was cut by 7 bases and J by 2 bases, with 14 bases left in between. CDR1 and CDR2 from the germline V gene are ENHRY and SYGVKD. Notes on the study in general: Enrolling few donors narrowed the genetic and exposure-history diversity that was represented.

The table came from immunoSEQ multiplex PCR; TCRdb's copy has only in-frame clones and leaves some out. In the table there are some 1,400,000 clones, 95% to 97% of which are singletons. Remarks on this clone: The target antigen is unknown.

The clonotype was recovered from a man aged 25-40 years in good health. The sequenced sample consisted of naive CD4+ T cells sorted from blood. Subset: CD45RA+ positively selected. V is TRBV10-3 and J is TRBJ1-1; D is undetermined. The CDR3 here is CAIIVAGVNTEAFF. CDR3 DNA sequence: TGTGCCATCATTGTCGCGGGAGTTAACACTGAAGCTTTCTTT.